The rows below give T cell receptor beta chains drawn from one sample of a study of blood T cell repertoires in COVID-19. TCRdb's table, derived via immunoSEQ multiplex PCR, lists solely in-frame clones and lacks some. The sample yields a few hundred thousand clones, approximately 89% seen once. The sequenced sample consisted of peripheral blood. The source of these receptors is a woman in her 70s with COVID-19, enrolled during active disease. CDR3s include the opening cysteine and the closing phenylalanine or tryptophan. The order of the fields is J gene, D gene, V gene, clone size, CDR3 DNA, CDR3 protein. A D gene is named only where the DNA matches it firmly. Size tells how often a clone was seen (once, few, many) or the class of an expanded clone, and some rows leave it out.

>TRBJ2-7|.|TRBV18|.
TGTGCCAGCTCACCCATCACAGGGCATACCTACGAGCAGTACTTC
CASSPITGHTYEQYF
>TRBJ2-3|.|TRBV5-4|.
TGTGCCAGCAGCTTGACAGCTAGCACAGATACGCAGTATTTT
CASSLTASTDTQYF
>TRBJ2-6|TRBD1|TRBV2|.
TGTGCCAGCAGAGCGACAGGGGTTGGGGCCAACGTCCTGACTTTC
CASRATGVGANVLTF
>TRBJ2-1|TRBD1|TRBV5-1|.
TGCGCCAGCAGCTCGCGGACAGGGTCAGATGAGCAGTTCTTC
CASSSRTGSDEQFF
>TRBJ2-7|TRBD2|TRBV7-9|few
TGTGCCAGCAGCTTGACGGGACTAGCGGGTTTAGAGCAGTACTTC
CASSLTGLAGLEQYF
>TRBJ1-2|.|TRBV5-4|many
TGTGCCAGCAGCTTGGCCTTGAGGTACGATGACTATGGCTACACCTTC
CASSLALRYDDYGYTF
>TRBJ2-5|TRBD2|TRBV5-1|.
TGCGCCAGCAGCTTACTAGCGGGAGGGAGATTCCAAGAGACCCAGTACTTC
CASSLLAGGRFQETQYF
>TRBJ1-2|.|TRBV19|.
TGTGCCAGTACCCAGGGGATGGATGGCTACACCTTC
CASTQGMDGYTF
>TRBJ1-5|.|TRBV27|.
TGTGCCAGCAGTTTCCGGGGGGCGGAACAGCCCCAGCATTTT
CASSFRGAEQPQHF
>TRBJ2-7|TRBD1|TRBV4-1|.
TGCGCCAGCAGCCAAGCGCGATCTGACAGGGTTGGCGAGCAGTACTTC
CASSQARSDRVGEQYF
>TRBJ2-7|TRBD1|TRBV6-4|.
TGTGCCAGCAGTGCAGCCGGGACAGGGATGTCCGAGCAGTACTTC
CASSAAGTGMSEQYF
>TRBJ1-1|.|TRBV19|.
TGTGCCAGTAGCACTAAATTCACTGAAGCTTTCTTT
CASSTKFTEAFF
>TRBJ2-6|.|TRBV5-6|once
TGTGCCAGCAGCCCGTTTTGGAGCTCTGGGGCCAACGTCCTGACTTTC
CASSPFWSSGANVLTF
>TRBJ1-2|TRBD1|TRBV30|.
TGTGCCTGGAGCGCCGGGACAGGGATGGGCTACACCTTC
CAWSAGTGMGYTF
>TRBJ1-1|.|TRBV10-3|.
TGTGCCATCACCGGACAGCAGAACACTGAAGCTTTCTTT
CAITGQQNTEAFF
>TRBJ2-1|TRBD2|TRBV29-1|.
TGCAGCGCGGGACTAGCGGGAGTAGAGCAGTTCTTC
CSAGLAGVEQFF
>TRBJ2-2|.|TRBV9|.
TGTGCCAGCAGCGGACTTACCGGGGAGCTGTTTTTT
CASSGLTGELFF
>TRBJ1-5|.|TRBV6-5|.
TGTGCCACCTCATTACTTAATCAGCCCCAGCATTTT
CATSLLNQPQHF
>TRBJ1-1|TRBD1|TRBV11-2|.
TGTGCCAGCAGCTCCTCGTCCCGGGACAGGGGACGGGACACTGAAGCTTTCTTT
CASSSSSRDRGRDTEAFF
>TRBJ2-1|.|TRBV19|.
TGTGCCAGTAGTGAAGACAGAGAAATAGAGCAGTTCTTC
CASSEDREIEQFF
>TRBJ1-3|.|TRBV4-2|.
TGTGCCAGCAGCCAAGTAGTTGGGGCCGACTCTGGAAACACCATATATTTT
CASSQVVGADSGNTIYF
>TRBJ1-5|.|TRBV2|.
TGTGCCAGCAAAGGGGCCTTCAATCAGCCCCAGCATTTT
CASKGAFNQPQHF
>TRBJ2-1|.|TRBV7-9|.
TGTGCCAGCAGCTTAGACGGGACTTACAATGAGCAGTTCTTC
CASSLDGTYNEQFF
>TRBJ1-5|TRBD1|TRBV6-2/TRBV6-3|.
TGTGCCAGCAGTTCTGGACAGGGAGATACTCAGCCCCAGCATTTT
CASSSGQGDTQPQHF
>TRBJ2-2|.|TRBV9|once
TGTGCCAGCAGCGTAGGATTAAGGGGATCCGCGTCTTCGGGGGAGCTGTTTTTT
CASSVGLRGSASSGELFF
>TRBJ2-3|TRBD2|TRBV5-1|.
TGCGCCAGCAGCCTCGGGGATAGCGGGAGAGATACGCAGTATTTT
CASSLGDSGRDTQYF
>TRBJ1-2|TRBD1|TRBV5-1|.
TGCGCCAGCAGGGAACACGAGGGCAGGGGGCCTGGAGGCTACACCTTC
CASREHEGRGPGGYTF
>TRBJ1-2|TRBD1|TRBV6-2/TRBV6-3|.
TGTGCCAGCAGTAAAGGACTCAGGGGGTTCGGCTACACCTTC
CASSKGLRGFGYTF
>TRBJ1-4|TRBD1|TRBV7-9|.
TGTGCCAGCAGCAAAGGCGGGACAGGGTTGTTGGGTGAAAAACTGTTTTTT
CASSKGGTGLLGEKLFF
>TRBJ2-1|TRBD2|TRBV11-2|.
TGTGCCAGCAGCCCACGGACTAGCGGGAGTTATGAGCAGTTCTTC
CASSPRTSGSYEQFF
>TRBJ1-2|.|TRBV19|.
TGTGCCAGTAGTTGGCGGCAGGGCTTTGGCTACACCTTC
CASSWRQGFGYTF
>TRBJ1-6|.|TRBV28|.
TGTGCCAGCAGCCGACAAAATAGTTCACCCCTCCACTTT
CASSRQNSSPLHF
>TRBJ1-5|TRBD1|TRBV29-1|once
TGCAGCGTGAGGACAGGGCTAGGTCAGCCCCAGCATTTT
CSVRTGLGQPQHF
>TRBJ2-7|.|TRBV5-1|.
TGCGCCAGTAAAAGCGCCGGGGGAAGCTCCTACGAGCAGTACTTC
CASKSAGGSSYEQYF
>TRBJ1-5|TRBD1|TRBV4-1|once
TGCGCCAGCAGCCCCGATGGACAGGGGAATCAGCCCCAGCATTTT
CASSPDGQGNQPQHF
>TRBJ2-7|.|TRBV15|few
TGTGCCACCAGCAGAGTGCCTGCGGCAGTCTCCTACGAGCAGTACTTC
CATSRVPAAVSYEQYF
>TRBJ1-5|.|TRBV25-1|few
TGTGCCAGCAGTGGACAGGCTAATCAGCCCCAGCATTTT
CASSGQANQPQHF
>TRBJ2-6|TRBD1|TRBV11-2|.
TGTGCCAGCAGCTTGGACAGGGCTGGGGCCAACGTCCTGACTTTC
CASSLDRAGANVLTF
>TRBJ1-2|.|TRBV6-5|.
TGTGCCAGCAGTCCCTCGGGGGTTAACTATGGCTACACCTTC
CASSPSGVNYGYTF
>TRBJ2-3|.|TRBV6-1|.
TGTGCCAGCAGTGACAATCCCGGGAGCACAGATACGCAGTATTTT
CASSDNPGSTDTQYF
>TRBJ1-2|TRBD1|TRBV28|.
TGTGCCAGCAGCACAGGGGGCTTTGGCTACACCTTC
CASSTGGFGYTF
>TRBJ1-1|.|TRBV6-2/TRBV6-3|few
TGTGCCAGCAGCGGGCATACGAACAGACCTGAAGCTTTCTTT
CASSGHTNRPEAFF
>TRBJ2-1|.|TRBV2|once
TGTGCCAGCAGTGAACAGGGGAGTCGGAATGAGCAGTTCTTC
CASSEQGSRNEQFF
>TRBJ2-2|TRBD2|TRBV19|once
TGTGCCAGTAGCGTGAGCCGGGACAGGGGACTAGCGGGAGTCACCGGGGAGCTGTTTTTT
CASSVSRDRGLAGVTGELFF
>TRBJ1-4|TRBD1|TRBV19|.
TGTGCCAGTAGTGCCGACAGGGTTAATGAAAAACTGTTTTTT
CASSADRVNEKLFF
>TRBJ2-1|TRBD2|TRBV3-1/TRBV3-2|.
TGTGCCAGCGCCCCCTTGGGGGAGCGGGAGAATGAGCAGTTCTTC
CASAPLGERENEQFF
>TRBJ2-7|.|TRBV7-3|.
TGTGCCAGCAGCCCCCACCGGGGGGCTCCCTACGAGCAGTACTTC
CASSPHRGAPYEQYF
>TRBJ2-1|TRBD2|TRBV6-5|.
TGTGCCAGCAGACCTAGCGGGAGGTACAATGAGCAGTTCTTC
CASRPSGRYNEQFF
>TRBJ1-1|TRBD1|TRBV6-6|.
TGTGCCAGCAGCCGAACCGGGACAGGGCTGAACACTGAAGCTTTCTTT
CASSRTGTGLNTEAFF
>TRBJ1-6|TRBD1|TRBV18|.
TGTGCCAGCTCACCCCCGGGACAGGTCTCACCCCTCCACTTT
CASSPPGQVSPLHF
>TRBJ1-1|.|TRBV27|.
TGTGCCAGCAGCCAACGGGAGAACACTGAAGCTTTCTTT
CASSQRENTEAFF
>TRBJ1-1|.|TRBV2|once
TGTGCCAGCAGAGGACAGAGAAGTGACACTGAAGCTTTCTTT
CASRGQRSDTEAFF
>TRBJ2-7|.|TRBV7-9|once
TGTGCCAGCAGCACGTCACGAGAGAGTCCAGGGTTCTACGAGCAGTACTTC
CASSTSRESPGFYEQYF
>TRBJ2-1|.|TRBV5-4|.
TGTGCCAGCAGCTCGGGCGGGATCTCCTACAATGAGCAGTTCTTC
CASSSGGISYNEQFF
>TRBJ2-3|TRBD1|TRBV5-6|.
TGTGCCAGCAGCGCAGACACCGGGACAGCAACAGATACGCAGTATTTT
CASSADTGTATDTQYF